Listed here are 28 T cell receptor beta chains from one sample, sequenced in a study of cytomegalovirus exposure and HLA in healthy donors. Primers included in the PCR were 60 Vbeta and 13 Jbeta primers. Assay used: immunoSEQ multiplex PCR; TCRdb lists only in-frame clones, some missing. This sample has around 90,000 clones, with around 80% found just once. Material for sequencing was PBMCs. The receptor set was obtained from a man under 40 in good health and CMV-seronegative.

The CDR3 sequence: CASSENSGHQNTGELFF. The CDR3 coding sequence is TGCGCCAGCAGTGAAAACTCGGGACACCAGAACACCGGGGAGCTGTTTTTT. The chain employs TRBV10-2 and TRBJ2-2, with D tentatively TRBD1 (6 bases). CDR1 and CDR2 (germline): WSHSY, SAAADI. The CDR3 length is 17 residues. Trimming shortened V by 3 bases and J by 1 base, and 15 bases separated the two germline ends.

The chain has TRBV29-1 and TRBJ2-5; 8 bases match TRBD1. Germline V gives CDR1 SQVTM, CDR2 ANQGSEA. V dropped 1 base and J dropped 5; count of bases not matched to a gene: 9. This CDR3 comprises 15 residues. CDR3 loop: CSVEGLQGAWETQYF. The CDR3 nucleotides read TGCAGCGTTGAAGGTCTTCAGGGGGCTTGGGAGACCCAGTACTTC.

The chain uses TRBV4-1 and TRBJ1-2, with TRBD1 matching 8 bases. CDR1 is MGHRA and CDR2 is YSYEKL in the germline V gene. The CDR3 is 15 amino acids. V was pared by 1 base and J by 6 bases, with 7 bases of the junction left unmatched. As DNA, the CDR3 is TGCGCCAGCAGCCAAGGCCAGGGGGCGCGAAATGGCTACACCTTC. This translates into CASSQGQGARNGYTF.

The V and J genes are TRBV7-2 and TRBJ2-2; D unresolved. The CDR3 has 15 residues. The germline V gene encodes CDR1 SGHTA and CDR2 FQGNSA. V lost 4 bases and J 5 bases, leaving 14 bases between the germline ends. CDR3 loop: CASSWVAGTTGELFF. The CDR3, as DNA: TGTGCCAGCAGCTGGGTGGCAGGCACAACCGGGGAGCTGTTTTTT.

This clone was detected a few times. This same CDR3 is encoded by further DNA sequences in the sample. V gene TRBV6-1 combines with J gene TRBJ2-3; 12 bases fit TRBD2. Germline V gene lookup returns CDR1 MNHNS and CDR2 SASEGT. With 2 bases clipped from V and 4 bases from J, the junction kept 1 base outside the gene matches. The CDR3 loop spans 15 amino acids. CDR3 nucleotide sequence: TGTGCCAGCAGTGAACTAGCGGGGGGGCCAGATACGCAGTATTTT. Amino acid sequence: CASSELAGGPDTQYF.

The chain carries TRBV11-2 and TRBJ2-2; 7 bases map to TRBD1. V lost 5 bases, J lost 0 bases, and 6 bases stayed unmatched. Germline-derived CDR1 and CDR2 are SGHAT and FQNNGV. CDR3 size: 16 residues. The CDR3 DNA reads TGTGCCAGCAGCGTGAGGACAGGTCCGAACACCGGGGAGCTGTTTTTT. Protein product: CASSVRTGPNTGELFF.

The chain uses TRBV7-9 and TRBJ2-2; 8 bases match TRBD2. After removal of 5 bases from V and 7 bases from J, the junction contained 6 bases not matched to a gene. This CDR3 has 14 amino acids. Germline V gives CDR1 SEHNR, CDR2 FQNEAQ (reference sequence). CDR3 loop: CASSTTSGGGELFF. The CDR3 nucleotides are TGTGCCAGCAGCACTACTAGCGGCGGCGGGGAGCTGTTTTTT.

The chain employs TRBV28 and TRBJ1-6; D is perhaps TRBD1 (5 bases). Germline values: CDR1 MDHEN, CDR2 SYDVKM. Trimming removed 2 bases from V and 7 bases from J, with 9 bases in between. The CDR3 contains 14 residues. DNA of the CDR3: TGTGCCAGCAGTTTAGAAGGGGTAAATTCACCCCTCCACTTT. Translating it yields CASSLEGVNSPLHF.

This clone has more than one count but fewer than ten. The V gene is TRBV6-1, the J gene TRBJ1-1; 7 nucleotides agree with TRBD1. CDR1 MNHNS and CDR2 SASEGT come from the germline V gene. The J segment lost 1 base and the V segment lost 10 bases, leaving 6 bases of the junction unmatched. This CDR3 has 13 residues. This chain's CDR3 is CATGGGRNTEAFF. The CDR3, as DNA: TGTGCCACAGGAGGGGGCAGGAACACTGAAGCTTTCTTT.

This chain joins TRBV4-2 and TRBJ2-5; 13 positions agree with TRBD2. This CDR3 region has 18 residues. Germline CDR1 reads LGHNA; CDR2 reads YNFKEQ. J lost 2 bases, V lost 0 bases, and 6 bases had no gene match. This chain's CDR3 is CASSQDGVLAGGQETQYF. Written as DNA, the CDR3 is TGTGCCAGCAGCCAAGATGGGGTACTAGCGGGGGGGCAAGAGACCCAGTACTTC.

The chain is built from TRBV2 and TRBJ1-3; no firm D call. V shed 4 bases and J shed 1 base, with 8 bases lying between them. CDR1 and CDR2 from the germline V gene are SNHLY and FYNNEI. This CDR3 region has 14 residues. The CDR3 here is CASSVAGSGNTIYF. As DNA, the CDR3 is TGTGCCAGCAGTGTCGCAGGTTCTGGAAACACCATATATTTT. The complete variable domain, with remaining parts taken from reference TRBV2 and TRBJ1-3, reads EPEVTQTPSHQVTQMGQEVILRCVPISNHLYFYWYRQILGQKVEFLVSFYNNEISEKSEIFDDQFSVERPDGSNFTLKIRSTKLEDSAMYFCASSVAGSGNTIYFGEGSWLTVV.

The CDR3 nucleotides are TGTGCCAGCAGTTCGGGACAGGTCAGGCCAAACACTGAAGCTTTCTTT. It encodes CASSSGQVRPNTEAFF. This chain joins TRBV6-5 and TRBJ1-1; 8 bases fit TRBD1. Germline assignment: CDR1 MNHEY and CDR2 SVGAGI. With V trimmed by 4 bases and J by 2 bases, 9 bases remained unmatched. This CDR3 has 16 residues.

This sequence joins TRBV28 and TRBJ1-5; D is undetermined. The germline CDR1 and CDR2 sequences are MDHEN and SYDVKM. This CDR3 region has 15 residues. The V gene lost 7 bases and the J gene lost 1 base, with 14 bases spanning the gap. The CDR3 protein is CASTMGSGSNQPQHF. As DNA, the CDR3 is TGTGCCAGCACTATGGGAAGCGGCAGCAATCAGCCCCAGCATTTT.

As DNA, the CDR3 is TGTGCCAGCAGTCCAATGGCTACCGGGGAGCTGTTTTTT. This sequence encodes CASSPMATGELFF. V is TRBV27 and J is TRBJ2-2, with D uncertain. V shed 5 bases and J shed 5 bases, with 9 bases lying between them. The germline V gene encodes CDR1 MNHEY and CDR2 SMNVEV (reference sequence). This CDR3 contains 13 residues.

The rearrangement joins TRBV7-8 to TRBJ2-4, with 9 bases matching TRBD2. J gave up 2 bases and V 1 base, and 6 bases lay outside the gene matches. Germline V gene data show CDR1 as SGHVS and CDR2 as FQNEAQ. The CDR3 sequence is 17 residues long. In DNA, the CDR3 is TGTGCCAGCAGCTTAGTAGGCGGGAGGGGTACCAAAAACATTCAGTACTTC. Amino acid sequence: CASSLVGGRGTKNIQYF. Variable domain in full (rest from reference TRBV7-8 and TRBJ2-4): GAGVSQSPRYKVAKRGQDVALRCDPISGHVSLFWYQQALGQGPEFLTYFQNEAQLDKSGLPSDRFFAERPEGSVSTLKIQRTQQEDSAVYLCASSLVGGRGTKNIQYFGAGTRLSVL.

The J gene is TRBJ2-5, the V gene TRBV7-2, with 7 bases aligning to TRBD1. The V gene end was trimmed by 2 bases and the J gene end by 4 bases; junction bases not matched to a gene: 1. The germline V gene has CDR1 SGHTA and CDR2 FQGNSA. The CDR3 consists of 13 residues. The CDR3 DNA follows: TGTGCCAGCAGCTTAAACAGGGGAGAGACCCAGTACTTC. Translating it yields CASSLNRGETQYF.

The rearrangement uses TRBV5-6 and TRBJ2-7, with 11 positions matching TRBD1. The CDR3 sequence is 14 residues long. V was clipped by 5 bases and J by 6 bases; unmatched bases: 7. Germline V CDR1 and CDR2: SGHDT, YYEEEE. CDR3 region: CASRPRTGGREQYF. Written as DNA, the CDR3 is TGTGCCAGCAGACCGCGGACAGGGGGCCGCGAGCAGTACTTC. The entire variable domain, with the rest obtained from reference TRBV5-6 and TRBJ2-7, is as follows: DAGVTQSPTHLIKTRGQQVTLRCSPKSGHDTVSWYQQALGQGPQFIFQYYEEEERQRGNFPDRFSGHQFPNYSSELNVNALLLGDSALYLCASRPRTGGREQYFGPGTRLTVT.

The genes are TRBV6-1 and TRBJ1-3; D is ambiguous. The germline V and J ends were trimmed by 1 base and 0 bases, with 7 bases remaining between them. Germline CDR1 is MNHNS and CDR2 is SASEGT. The length of the CDR3 is 15 residues. CDR3 sequence reads: CASSEELGSGNTIYF. The CDR3 region has the DNA TGTGCCAGCAGTGAAGAGCTAGGCTCTGGAAACACCATATATTTT.

This clone was detected only a few times. CDR3 amino acids: CASSPSYNEKLFF. CDR3 in DNA: TGTGCCAGCAGCCCCAGTTATAATGAAAAACTGTTTTTT. The gene calls are TRBV9 and TRBJ1-4, with D unresolved. The CDR3 runs to 13 residues. The V and J ends lost 4 bases and 4 bases respectively, with 8 bases between them. CDR1 is SGDLS, CDR2 YYNGEE, per germline. Drawing the rest from reference TRBV9 and TRBJ1-4, the complete variable domain is DSGVTQTPKHLITATGQRVTLRCSPRSGDLSVYWYQQSLDQGLQFLIQYYNGEERAKGNILERFSAQQFPDLHSELNLSSLELGDSALYFCASSPSYNEKLFFGSGTQLSVL.

The chain has TRBV12-5 and TRBJ2-3; D gene ambiguous. CDR3 length: 16 amino acids. V dropped 6 bases and J dropped 4 bases, with 20 bases sitting between them. Germline lookup yields CDR1 LGHNT and CDR2 FRNRAP. The DNA of the CDR3 is TGTGCTAGTGGCTATCTTCCTAGAGTTACCCCAGATACGCAGTATTTT. Translation gives CASGYLPRVTPDTQYF.

V and J are TRBV7-2 and TRBJ2-1; tentative D call: TRBD1 (6 bases). The germline V gene encodes CDR1 SGHTA and CDR2 FQGNSA. V lost 6 bases and J lost 15, with 18 bases in between. This CDR3 has 12 residues. DNA of the CDR3: TGTGCCAGCAGTCAAAACAGGGTCAGTCTGTTCTTC. This codes for CASSQNRVSLFF.

The V and J genes are TRBV5-1 and TRBJ1-4; D possibly corresponds to TRBD1 (5 bases). CDR3 length: 15 residues. CDR1 SGHRS and CDR2 YFSETQ come from the germline V gene. The ends were cut back, 4 bases at V and 11 bases at J, with 21 bases in the middle. The CDR3 DNA is TGCGCCAGCAGCGTGCGGGGGATGGGCCTAGATAAACTGTTTTTT. Amino acids: CASSVRGMGLDKLFF.

This chain joins TRBV30 and TRBJ2-7, with 9 bases matching TRBD1. Trimming at V came to 0 bases and at J to 3 bases, leaving 3 bases not matched to a gene. Germline values: CDR1 GTSNPN, CDR2 SVGIG (reference sequence). This CDR3 is 14 amino acids long. The CDR3 region has the DNA TGTGCCTGGAGTGTATTGGACAGGGGCTACGAGCAGTACTTC. Amino acid sequence: CAWSVLDRGYEQYF.

CDR3 in DNA: TGCGCCAGCAGCCAAGGAGCGGGGCCCACAGATACGCAGTATTTT. Its protein is CASSQGAGPTDTQYF. J is TRBJ2-3 and V is TRBV4-1; 7 nucleotides match TRBD2. The CDR3 runs to 15 residues. Looked up from germline, CDR1 is MGHRA and CDR2 is YSYEKL. The J segment lost 2 bases and the V segment lost 1 base, leaving 3 bases of the junction unmatched.

CDR3 amino acids: CASRDPGQGYNEQFF. The CDR3 DNA is TGTGCCAGCAGAGATCCGGGACAGGGTTACAATGAGCAGTTCTTC. The chain combines TRBV6-5 with TRBJ2-1; TRBD1 matches at 9 bases. V shed 6 bases, J shed 4 bases, and the junction held 7 bases outside the gene matches. The germline V gene has CDR1 MNHEY and CDR2 SVGAGI. The CDR3 length is 15 residues.

The genes are TRBV28 and TRBJ2-7; 8 bases map to TRBD1. Germline values: CDR1 MDHEN, CDR2 SYDVKM. The CDR3 is 15 amino acids. Unmatched junction bases numbered 9, after V lost 6 bases and J lost 2 bases. CDR3 nucleotides: TGTGCCAGCAGCTGGGACAGGAGATATCCCTACGAGCAGTACTTC. This translates into CASSWDRRYPYEQYF.

The J gene is TRBJ2-2, the V gene TRBV7-6, with TRBD2 matching 16 bases. The germline gives CDR1 SGHVS, CDR2 FNYEAQ. V lost 3 bases and J lost 4; bases outside the gene matches: 5. This CDR3 spans 18 amino acids. The CDR3 DNA sequence: TGTGCCAGCAGCTTGGGACTAGCGGGAGGGCCCTTCACCGGGGAGCTGTTTTTT. As protein: CASSLGLAGGPFTGELFF.

The V and J genes are TRBV5-4 and TRBJ2-5; D is uncertain. Trimming left V 4 bases short and J 5 bases short, with 18 bases between. This CDR3 comprises 15 residues. Germline CDR1 is SGHNT and CDR2 is YYREEE (reference sequence). CDR3 sequence: CASSPSSRSEETQYF. For the CDR3, the DNA is TGTGCCAGCAGCCCCTCCTCGAGGAGTGAGGAGACCCAGTACTTC.